One and the same sample provided the 11 T cell receptor beta chains below, sequenced in a study of immune evolution from preneoplasia to lung adenocarcinoma. Sequencing used immunoSEQ multiplex PCR; TCRdb keeps in-frame clones, though not all of them. In the table there are 3,500 to 4,500 clones, 70% to 90% of which are singletons. Sequenced: FFPE minimally invasive lung adenocarcinoma tissue. These receptors originate from a donor at least 70 years old with lung adenocarcinoma.

The rearrangement links TRBV5-4 to TRBJ2-3; D remains ambiguous. Germline V gene data show CDR1 as SGHNT and CDR2 as YYREEE (reference sequence). V dropped 3 bases and J dropped 0 bases, with 5 bases sitting between them. The CDR3 covers 13 residues. CDR3 nucleotide sequence: TGTGCCAGCAGCTCTCCTAGCACAGATACGCAGTATTTT. It is translated as CASSSPSTDTQYF.

This chain links TRBV19 with TRBJ1-3, with D uncertain. Germline V gene sequence: CDR1 LNHDA, CDR2 SQIVND (reference sequence). This CDR3 has 15 residues. Between the trimmed V and J ends, which lost 6 bases and 0 bases, there was a span of 12 bases. The DNA of the CDR3 is TGTGCCAGTAGGGATGGGTCGACCTCTGGAAACACCATATATTTT. Protein: CASRDGSTSGNTIYF.

The chain joins TRBV5-4 to TRBJ2-1, with D unclear. Trimming removed 1 base at V and 3 bases at J, with 8 bases between. The germline V gene has CDR1 SGHNT and CDR2 YYREEE (reference sequence). The CDR3 length is 14 residues. This chain's CDR3 is CASSLQAIYNEQFF. The CDR3 DNA is TGTGCCAGCAGCTTGCAAGCGATCTACAATGAGCAGTTCTTC.

This clone is a singleton in its sample. The chain joins TRBV11-2 to TRBJ2-2, with TRBD1 matching over 9 bases. CDR3 size: 15 residues. Germline trimming cut 2 bases from V and 3 bases from J; bases unmatched to any gene: 1. CDR1 and CDR2 from the germline V gene are SGHAT and FQNNGV. In DNA form, the CDR3 reads TGTGCCAGCAGCTTAACAGGGGGCGACACCGGGGAGCTGTTTTTT. Its protein is CASSLTGGDTGELFF.

The chain is built from TRBV30 and TRBJ1-5; D not resolved. The germline V gene encodes CDR1 GTSNPN and CDR2 SVGIG (reference sequence). CDR3 length: 17 amino acids. V lost 0 bases and J lost 1, with 16 bases in between. CDR3 sequence: CAWSVRFEGPSNQPQHF. CDR3 coding DNA: TGTGCCTGGAGTGTGCGATTCGAGGGCCCAAGCAATCAGCCCCAGCATTTT.

This clone was detected only a few times. The J gene is TRBJ2-3, the V gene TRBV15; TRBD2 might be the D (5 bases). This CDR3 has 15 amino acids. CDR1 is LNHNV, CDR2 YYDKDF, per germline (reference sequence). Between the trimmed V and J ends, which lost 2 bases and 7 bases, there was a span of 16 bases. The CDR3 DNA reads TGTGCCACCAGCAGACCGACGGGATCCAGAAATACGCAGTATTTT. Protein: CATSRPTGSRNTQYF.

In this sample, this clone is large. The chain couples TRBV28 to TRBJ1-2; 9 bases fit TRBD1. The CDR3 contains 12 residues. Germline V gives CDR1 MDHEN, CDR2 SYDVKM. Trimming at V came to 6 bases and at J to 4 bases, leaving 0 bases not matched to a gene. The CDR3, as DNA: TGTGCCAGCAGGACAGGGGGCTATGGCTACACCTTC. Protein sequence: CASRTGGYGYTF.

The CDR3 DNA reads as TGTGCCTGGAGTGTCGGGGGCTACGAGCAGTACTTC. Protein sequence: CAWSVGGYEQYF. This rearrangement joins TRBV30 to TRBJ2-7; possibly TRBD2 for D (6 bases). With 0 bases removed from V and 3 bases from J, the gap between germline ends came to 6 bases. The germline CDR1 and CDR2 sequences are GTSNPN and SVGIG (reference sequence). The CDR3 is 12 amino acids.

This chain links TRBV7-2 with TRBJ2-7; 9 positions agree with TRBD2. CDR3 size: 15 residues. The V gene's germline CDR1 is SGHTA and CDR2 FQGNSA. V trimming: 8 bases; J trimming: 5 bases; junction bases outside the gene matches: 13. CDR3 nucleotides: TGTGCCAGCGGATTAAGGGTAGCGGGAGCCAACGAGCAGTACTTC. Its translation is CASGLRVAGANEQYF.

This clone occurred once. The chain joins TRBV4-2 to TRBJ1-1; D not resolved. Trimming stripped 0 bases from V and 4 bases from J, with 6 bases between. The CDR3 consists of 13 residues. From germline, CDR1 is LGHNA and CDR2 YNFKEQ. The CDR3 DNA sequence: TGTGCCAGCAGCCAAGAGCAGGTCACTGAAGCTTTCTTT. Translating gives CASSQEQVTEAFF.

This sequence joins TRBV10-2 and TRBJ2-4; D may be TRBD2 (6 bases). In germline, CDR1 is WSHSY, CDR2 SAAADI. V gave up 4 bases and J gave up 10 bases, with 17 bases separating them. The CDR3 is made up of 14 amino acids. The CDR3 DNA follows: TGCGCCAGCAGTGTCATGGGAGAGGGGAGGATTCAGTACTTC. Its protein product is CASSVMGEGRIQYF.